The entry below gives a single TCR beta chain sequence along with its context. Its specific antigen is unknown. Within one base of it there is no much larger clone, and no base qualities were kept. The sample originates from a study of untreated major depressive disorder (dated by TCRdb to the late 2010s). Looking at the study overall: The study was a cross-sectional case-control comparison of T cell phenotype and TCR repertoire between antidepressant-free major depressive disorder patients and individually matched non-depressed controls. The sequencing was a follow-up to the differences in Vbeta 5.1, Vbeta 11 and Vbeta 22 usage that flow cytometry had picked up across the whole cohort.

Each depressed patient was pairwise matched to a non-depressed control for sex, age, current smoking status and body mass index. Every participant was of European descent. To qualify, patients needed a DSM-IV diagnosis of major depressive disorder plus a Hamilton Rating Scale for Depression score of 18 or higher. No psychiatric medication, including antidepressants, had been taken by patients for at least 8 weeks before enrollment. Among patients, depression severity was moderate to severe. All participants were excluded for major medical conditions, Axis I/II comorbidities, regular medication or illicit drug use, or drinking over 100 g alcohol weekly. From each participant, about 33 ml of peripheral blood was collected into EDTA tubes. Using the BD IMag Human CD4 T Lymphocyte Enrichment Set, CD4+ T cells were purified from thawed PBMCs via magnetic negative selection. Flow cytometry confirmed that the CD4+ enrichment method typically gave around 94% purity. A subgroup of 5 or 6 case-control pairs, selected blind to chemokine receptor expression and flow-cytometric repertoire skewing results, was subjected to TCRbeta sequencing. Every blood sample was taken in the morning at 8:00 a.m., and Ficoll-Hypaque gradient centrifugation was used to isolate PBMCs. PBMCs were cryopreserved by gradual cooling to -80 degrees C and were kept in liquid nitrogen until assay.

Study-wide conclusions, independent of this receptor: Because of strict matching and exclusion criteria, the study sample was comparatively small, which limits how generalizable the findings are. Higher TRBV05-01 (Vbeta 5.1) usage among CD4+ T cells of depressed patients compared with controls was confirmed by sequencing, with p = 0.040 in a one-tailed test. The top five TRBV05-01 clones in every sequenced subject were all private clones. In the sequencing data, TRBV25-01 and TRBV02-01 usage matched the flow-cytometry pattern without reaching statistical significance. For the sequencing comparisons, one-tailed planned tests were applied to only three Vbeta families that had been selected in advance.

The Qiagen DNeasy Blood and Tissue Kit was used to extract total genomic DNA from the purified CD4+ T cells. Amplification and sequencing of the TCRbeta CDR3 region, as defined according to IMGT, were carried out with immunoSEQ immunosequencing protocols. The original pipeline was this. Preprocessing of raw sequence data for PCR and sequencing error correction was performed by the immunoSEQ service. After being loaded into the immunoSEQ Analyzer, the data underwent further analysis with VDJtools v1.0.7. The paired Wilcoxon signed-rank test was used to test for differences between patients and controls. TCRdb obtained this table from immuneACCESS and retained in-frame rearrangements with V and J assigned. These tables miss some clones; where compared with another copy, unresolved V genes account for less than half of the shortfall, and the remainder is unexplained. The V and J calls and the clone size are those of that table, but D and trimming were determined from the DNA. The sample table holds 10,000 to 15,000 clones, of which about 89% were seen once. The ten top clones hold around 1.6% of the sample.

The germline V gene gives CDR1 as SGHNT and CDR2 as YENEEA. From its cysteine to its phenylalanine, the CDR3 spans 12 amino acids. This entry keeps only the CDR3 DNA: 36 bases, framed from base 1. The trim is 3 bases for V and 6 bases for J, with a gap of 9 bases between the germline ends. This TCR was recovered from a woman in her twenties or thirties with major depressive disorder. Source material: CD4+ T cells from PBMCs. This receptor chain uses TRBV11-3 and TRBJ2-7, with an unclear D gene assignment. CDR3 sequence: CASSLGEGEQYF. The nucleotide sequence reads TGTGCCAGCAGCTTGGGCGAAGGCGAGCAGTACTTC.